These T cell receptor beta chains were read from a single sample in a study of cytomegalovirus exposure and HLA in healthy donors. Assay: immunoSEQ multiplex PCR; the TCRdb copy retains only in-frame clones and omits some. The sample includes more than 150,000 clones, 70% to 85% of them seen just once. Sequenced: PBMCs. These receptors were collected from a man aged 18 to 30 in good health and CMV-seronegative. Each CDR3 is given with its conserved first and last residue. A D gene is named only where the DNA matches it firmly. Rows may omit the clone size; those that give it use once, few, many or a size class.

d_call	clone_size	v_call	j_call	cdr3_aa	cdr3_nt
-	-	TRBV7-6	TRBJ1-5	CASSLVVGAGQPQHF	TGTGCCAGCAGCTTAGTGGTGGGGGCAGGTCAGCCCCAGCATTTT
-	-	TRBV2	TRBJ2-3	CARRELRGTDTQYF	TGTGCCAGGAGAGAGCTTCGTGGCACAGATACGCAGTATTTT
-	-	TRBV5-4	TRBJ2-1	CASSPRPTNEQFF	TGTGCCAGCAGCCCGAGGCCGACGAATGAGCAGTTCTTC
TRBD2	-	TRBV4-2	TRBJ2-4	CASSQVYPSGGRNIQYF	TGTGCCAGCAGCCAAGTTTACCCTAGCGGGGGCCGGAACATTCAGTACTTC
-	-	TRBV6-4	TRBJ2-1	CASSDSTVDEQFF	TGTGCCAGCAGTGATAGTACCGTAGATGAGCAGTTCTTC
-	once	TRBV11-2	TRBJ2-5	CASSLGTGVETQYF	TGTGCCAGCAGCTTAGGTACGGGAGTAGAGACCCAGTACTTC
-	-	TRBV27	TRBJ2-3	CASSFSRTPTDTQYF	TGTGCCAGCAGTTTTTCTAGGACTCCTACAGATACGCAGTATTTT
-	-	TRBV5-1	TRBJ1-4	CASSLVEPKEKLFF	TGCGCCAGCAGCTTGGTAGAACCAAAAGAAAAACTGTTTTTT
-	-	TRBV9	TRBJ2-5	CASSVDIQETQYF	TGTGCCAGCAGCGTAGATATCCAAGAGACCCAGTACTTC
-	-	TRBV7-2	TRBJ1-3	CASSLYRDGNTIYF	TGTGCCAGCAGCTTATACAGGGATGGAAACACCATATATTTT
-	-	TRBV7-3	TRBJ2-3	CATRARDSQYF	TGTGCCACAAGGGCCCGGGATTCGCAGTATTTT
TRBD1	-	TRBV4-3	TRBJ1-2	CASSRGTGGPRGGYTF	TGCGCCAGCAGCCGTGGGACAGGGGGCCCCCGAGGTGGCTACACCTTC
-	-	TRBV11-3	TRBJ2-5	CASSLDGREETQYF	TGTGCCAGCAGCTTAGATGGCAGGGAAGAGACCCAGTACTTC
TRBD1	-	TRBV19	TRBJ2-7	CASSRDSQDEQYF	TGTGCCAGTAGTAGGGACAGTCAGGACGAGCAGTACTTC
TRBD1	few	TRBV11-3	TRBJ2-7	CASQPGPGQHYEQYF	TGTGCCAGCCAACCGGGCCCGGGACAGCACTACGAGCAGTACTTC
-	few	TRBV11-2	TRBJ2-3	CASSLDQRLDTQYF	TGTGCCAGCAGCTTAGACCAGCGGTTAGATACGCAGTATTTT
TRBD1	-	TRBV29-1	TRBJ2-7	CSVPGQNNYEQYF	TGCAGCGTACCGGGACAGAATAACTACGAGCAGTACTTC
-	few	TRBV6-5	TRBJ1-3	CASSYMYGAGNTIYF	TGTGCCAGCAGTTACATGTACGGGGCTGGAAACACCATATATTTT
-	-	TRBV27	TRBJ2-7	CASSSPDRRTYEQYF	TGTGCCAGCAGTTCCCCAGACAGGCGTACCTACGAGCAGTACTTC
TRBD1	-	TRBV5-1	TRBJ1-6	CASSLVVTGDYNSPLHF	TGCGCCAGCAGCTTGGTCGTGACAGGGGACTATAATTCACCCCTCCACTTT
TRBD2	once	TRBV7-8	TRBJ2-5	CASRGGLAGETQYF	TGTGCCAGCAGGGGGGGGTTAGCGGGAGAGACCCAGTACTTC
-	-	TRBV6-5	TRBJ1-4	CASSYWEREKLFF	TGTGCCAGCAGTTACTGGGAGCGTGAAAAACTGTTTTTT
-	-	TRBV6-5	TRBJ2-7	CASSYSAFLSLYEQYF	TGTGCCAGCAGTTACAGCGCGTTCTTAAGCCTCTACGAGCAGTACTTC
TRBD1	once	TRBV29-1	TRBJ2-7	CSVPGQGTHEQYF	TGCAGCGTTCCGGGACAGGGAACTCACGAGCAGTACTTC
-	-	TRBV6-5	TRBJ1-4	CASSQRGPANEKLFF	TGTGCCAGCAGCCAGCGGGGGCCTGCTAATGAAAAACTGTTTTTT
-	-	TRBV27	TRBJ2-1	CASSLTGYNEQFF	TGTGCCAGCAGTTTAACCGGGTACAATGAGCAGTTCTTC
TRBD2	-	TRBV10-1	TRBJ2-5	CASSEKGGETQYF	TGCGCCAGCAGTGAGAAGGGAGGGGAGACCCAGTACTTC
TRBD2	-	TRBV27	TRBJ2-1	CATKGVAGGRDEQFF	TGTGCCACCAAGGGGGTAGCGGGAGGTAGAGATGAGCAGTTCTTC
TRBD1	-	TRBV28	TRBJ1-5	CASSLRTGTFQPQHF	TGTGCCAGCAGTCTTAGGACAGGGACCTTCCAGCCCCAGCATTTT
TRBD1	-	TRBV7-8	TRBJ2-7	CASSFTTGGTDEQYF	TGTGCCAGCAGCTTCACGACAGGGGGCACGGACGAGCAGTACTTC
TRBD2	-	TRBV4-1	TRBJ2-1	CASSPSESGRGYEQFF	TGCGCCAGCAGCCCCAGTGAGAGCGGGAGAGGCTATGAGCAGTTCTTC
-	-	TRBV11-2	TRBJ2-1	CASSWGVVVNEQFF	TGTGCCAGCAGCTGGGGAGTAGTTGTCAATGAGCAGTTCTTC
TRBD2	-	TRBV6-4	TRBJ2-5	CARGTVLAGVTSGCCRYF	TGTGCTCGAGGGACCGTGCTAGCGGGAGTTACTAGCGGGTGTTGCCGGTACTTC
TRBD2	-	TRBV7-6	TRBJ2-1	CASSLSGRQYNEQFF	TGTGCCAGCAGCCTTAGCGGGAGACAGTACAATGAGCAGTTCTTC
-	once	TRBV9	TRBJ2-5	CASSVVAETQYF	TGTGCCAGCAGCGTAGTGGCAGAGACCCAGTACTTC
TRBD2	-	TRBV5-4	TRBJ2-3	CASSRTSGTLTDTQYF	TGTGCCAGCAGCCGGACTAGCGGGACCCTCACAGATACGCAGTATTTT
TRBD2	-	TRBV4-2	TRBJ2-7	CASSHTPLAGGPYEQYF	TGTGCCAGCAGCCATACTCCCCTAGCGGGGGGACCCTACGAGCAGTACTTC
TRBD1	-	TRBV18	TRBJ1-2	CASSPLTGGGGYTF	TGTGCCAGCTCACCGCTGACAGGGGGTGGCGGCTACACCTTC
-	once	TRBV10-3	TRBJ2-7	CAIRPTGTNSYEQYF	TGTGCCATCAGGCCGACAGGAACCAACTCCTACGAGCAGTACTTC
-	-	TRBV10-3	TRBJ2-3	CAISEIGRELTDTQYF	TGTGCCATCAGTGAGATTGGTCGGGAGTTGACAGATACGCAGTATTTT